Listed here are 13 T cell receptor beta chains from one sample, sequenced in a study of T cell responses to AZD1222 COVID-19 vaccine. Here immunoSEQ multiplex PCR was the method, and the copy in TCRdb shows in-frame clones only, minus some. The data contain about 81,000 clones, around 90% of them singletons. Specimen: peripheral blood, collected 28 days after the second AZD1222 dose. Every receptor here comes from an adult who received the AZD1222 COVID-19 vaccine.

This chain connects TRBV10-3 to TRBJ2-5; 8 bases fit TRBD2. The CDR3 sequence is 14 residues long. CDR1 and CDR2 (germline): ENHRY, SYGVKD. Trimming cost V 5 bases and J 2 bases; bases outside gene matches: 4. Here the CDR3 reads CAISSLAGQETQYF. The CDR3 nucleotides read TGTGCCATCAGTAGTCTAGCGGGTCAAGAGACCCAGTACTTC.

The gene calls are TRBV4-1 and TRBJ2-7; the match to TRBD2 covers 9 bases. The CDR3 runs to 17 residues. Per germline, CDR1 MGHRA and CDR2 YSYEKL. J lost 5 bases, V lost 3 bases, and 14 bases had no gene match. The CDR3 DNA reads TGCGCCAGCAGCCACCCCAAAAAGAGCGGGAGGATAAACGAGCAGTACTTC. Protein product: CASSHPKKSGRINEQYF.

The chain is built from TRBV7-3 and TRBJ1-2, with D tentatively TRBD1 (5 bases). The CDR3 extends over 15 amino acids. Germline CDR1 is SGHTA and CDR2 is FQGTGA. The germline V and J ends were trimmed by 2 bases and 8 bases, with 18 bases remaining between them. The CDR3 nucleotides are TGTGCCAGCAGCTTAGGGGGTCCGGGAGCGAGCGGCTACACCTTC. This encodes CASSLGGPGASGYTF.

This sequence joins TRBV5-1 and TRBJ1-5; D ambiguous. The length of the CDR3 is 14 residues. The V gene's germline CDR1 is SGHRS and CDR2 YFSETQ. V was clipped by 0 bases and J by 10 bases, with 14 bases between them. CDR3: CASSLGDGLNPQHF. The CDR3 nucleotides read TGCGCCAGCAGCTTGGGGGATGGGTTAAATCCCCAGCATTTT.

The V call is TRBV12-3 or TRBV12-4, the J call TRBJ2-3; possible D gene TRBD1, 5 bases. With 5 bases removed from V and 4 bases from J, the gap between germline ends came to 7 bases. This CDR3 comprises 12 residues. CDR3 nucleotides: TGTGCCAGCAGTAAAGGGGCAGATACGCAGTATTTT. It codes for CASSKGADTQYF.

This sequence joins TRBV7-2 and TRBJ2-3; possible D gene TRBD1, 5 bases. The CDR3 runs to 16 residues. The V end lost 1 base, the J end lost 2 bases, and 13 bases lay between the germline ends. Germline loops: CDR1 SGHTA, CDR2 FQGNSA. CDR3 sequence reads: CASSLGPTGNTDTQYF. CDR3 sequence (DNA): TGTGCCAGCAGCTTAGGTCCCACAGGTAACACAGATACGCAGTATTTT.

CDR3 loop: CATSRGRQPNTEAFF. The CDR3 DNA reads TGTGCCACCAGCAGAGGTAGACAGCCCAACACTGAAGCTTTCTTT. The V and J genes are TRBV15 and TRBJ1-1; tentative D call: TRBD1 (5 bases). The V gene lost 1 base and the J gene lost 2 bases, with 11 bases spanning the gap. The CDR3 is made up of 15 amino acids. Germline loops: CDR1 LNHNV, CDR2 YYDKDF (reference sequence).

The chain has TRBV9 and TRBJ2-7, with TRBD2 identical over 11 bases. This CDR3 has 15 amino acids. The junction had 2 bases not matched to a gene; V was cut back by 3 bases and J by 0 bases. Germline CDR1 reads SGDLS; CDR2 reads YYNGEE. The CDR3 protein is CASSAGTSGSYEQYF. As DNA, the CDR3 is TGTGCCAGCAGCGCCGGGACTAGCGGCTCCTACGAGCAGTACTTC.

This clone has a count of ten or more. The chain carries TRBV27 and TRBJ2-7, with D possibly TRBD1 on 5 matching bases. CDR3 length: 19 amino acids. Germline assignment: CDR1 MNHEY and CDR2 SMNVEV (reference sequence). With 1 base removed from V and 3 bases from J, the gap between germline ends came to 25 bases. The CDR3 region has the DNA TGTGCCAGCAGTTTATTACCGACAGTATCAAGGGATGTGGGCTACGAGCAGTACTTC. It yields the protein CASSLLPTVSRDVGYEQYF.

This clone was found once. V and J are TRBV5-1 and TRBJ2-1, with 8 bases matching TRBD2. The CDR3 runs to 15 residues. Germline CDR1 SGHRS, CDR2 YFSETQ. The ends lost 4 bases at V and 5 bases at J; junction bases unmatched: 8. The CDR3 protein is CASSPTSGLNNEQFF. The DNA for the CDR3 is TGCGCCAGCAGCCCTACTAGCGGCCTGAACAATGAGCAGTTCTTC.

V gene TRBV3-1 (or the pseudogene TRBV3-2) combines with J gene TRBJ2-1; possibly TRBD1 for D (5 bases). The V end lost 2 bases, the J end lost 7 bases, and 15 bases lay between the germline ends. The CDR3 covers 15 residues. CDR1 and CDR2 from the germline V gene are LGHDT and YNNKEL (reference sequence). CDR3 in amino acids: CASSQFTQGENEQFF. CDR3 coding DNA: TGTGCCAGCAGCCAATTTACCCAGGGTGAGAATGAGCAGTTCTTC.

The V and J genes are TRBV27 and TRBJ2-7, with D perhaps matching TRBD1 (5 bases). In germline, CDR1 is MNHEY, CDR2 SMNVEV (reference sequence). With 3 bases removed from V and 0 bases from J, the gap between germline ends came to 6 bases. The CDR3 extends over 13 amino acids. The CDR3 sequence: CASSFGASYEQYF. Written as DNA, the CDR3 is TGTGCCAGCAGTTTTGGGGCCTCCTACGAGCAGTACTTC.

The J gene is TRBJ1-2, the V gene TRBV18, with a tentative D call TRBD1 (5 bases). Trimming left V 8 bases short and J 2 bases short, with 15 bases between. The CDR3 length is 14 residues. The germline CDR1 and CDR2 sequences are KGHSH and LQKENI. CDR3 coding DNA: TGTGCCAGCGCCAACGCGGGGGGGAACTATGGCTACACCTTC. Its protein is CASANAGGNYGYTF.